This T cell receptor (beta chain) originates from a study of blood T cell repertoires in COVID-19. Study details: Nucleic acid was either cDNA or gDNA, and it came from T cells, B-cell-depleted T cells, or PBMCs.

Deletions cut 10 bases from V and 5 bases from J, with 15 bases between. Per the germline V gene, CDR1 is MNHEY and CDR2 is SVGAGI. The CDR3 is made up of 13 amino acids. Clones were read by immunoSEQ multiplex PCR, and TCRdb kept only the in-frame ones, dropping some. The sample has about 260,000 clones, 84% seen once. Source material: peripheral blood. This chain joins TRBV6-5 and TRBJ1-5; a weak D match, TRBD1 (5 bases). The sequence derives from a human donor in a cohort sampled during active COVID-19. CDR3 sequence: CATQGGGYQPQHF. Here the CDR3 DNA reads TGTGCCACCCAGGGAGGAGGATATCAGCCCCAGCATTTT.